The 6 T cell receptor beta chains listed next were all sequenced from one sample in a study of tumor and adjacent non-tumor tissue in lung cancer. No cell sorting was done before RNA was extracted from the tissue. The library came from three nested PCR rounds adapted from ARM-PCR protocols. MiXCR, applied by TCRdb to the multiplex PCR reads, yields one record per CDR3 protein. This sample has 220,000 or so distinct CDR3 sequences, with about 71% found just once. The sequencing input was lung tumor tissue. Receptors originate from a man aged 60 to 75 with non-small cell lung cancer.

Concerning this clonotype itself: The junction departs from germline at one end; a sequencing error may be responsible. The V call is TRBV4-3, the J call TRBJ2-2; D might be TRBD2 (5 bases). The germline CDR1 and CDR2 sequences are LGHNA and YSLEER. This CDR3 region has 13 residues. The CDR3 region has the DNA TGCACCAGCAGCCAAGAGTTCACCGGGGAGCTGTTATTT. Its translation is CTSSQEFTGELLF.

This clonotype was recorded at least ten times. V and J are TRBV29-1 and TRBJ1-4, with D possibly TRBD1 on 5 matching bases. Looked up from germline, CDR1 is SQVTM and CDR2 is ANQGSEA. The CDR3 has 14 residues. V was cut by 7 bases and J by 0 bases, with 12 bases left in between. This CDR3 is CSAGDAATNEKLFF. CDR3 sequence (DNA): TGCAGCGCCGGGGACGCCGCAACTAATGAAAAACTGTTTTTT.

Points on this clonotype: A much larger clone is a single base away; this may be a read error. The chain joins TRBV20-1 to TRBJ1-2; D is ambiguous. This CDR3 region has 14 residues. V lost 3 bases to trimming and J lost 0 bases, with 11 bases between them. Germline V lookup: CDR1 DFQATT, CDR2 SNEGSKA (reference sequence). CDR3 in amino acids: CSARSGRSNYGYTF. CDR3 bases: TGCAGTGCTAGGAGTGGCAGATCTAACTATGGCTACACCTTC.

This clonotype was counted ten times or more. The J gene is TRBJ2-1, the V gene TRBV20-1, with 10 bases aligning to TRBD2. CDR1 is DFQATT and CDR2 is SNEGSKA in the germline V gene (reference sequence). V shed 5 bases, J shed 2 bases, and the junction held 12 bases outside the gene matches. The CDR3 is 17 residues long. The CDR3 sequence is CSAGPGTSDMTYNEQFF. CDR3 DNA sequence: TGCAGTGCTGGTCCCGGGACTAGCGACATGACCTACAATGAGCAGTTCTTC.

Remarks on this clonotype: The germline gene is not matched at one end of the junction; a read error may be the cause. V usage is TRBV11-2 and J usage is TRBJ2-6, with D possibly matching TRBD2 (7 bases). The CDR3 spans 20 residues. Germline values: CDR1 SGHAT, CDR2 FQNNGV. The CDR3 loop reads CASSSSIRGGSISGANVLTF. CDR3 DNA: TGTGCCAGCAGCTCCTCAATTAGGGGGGGTTCAATCTCTGGGGCCAATGTCCTGACTTTC. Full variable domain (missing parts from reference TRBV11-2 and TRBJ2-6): EAGVAQSPRYKIIEKRQSVAFWCNPISGHATLYWYQQILGQGPKLLIQFQNNGVVDDSQLPKDRFSAERLKGVDSTLKIQPAKLEDSAVYLCASSSSIRGGSISGANVLTFGAGSRLTVL.

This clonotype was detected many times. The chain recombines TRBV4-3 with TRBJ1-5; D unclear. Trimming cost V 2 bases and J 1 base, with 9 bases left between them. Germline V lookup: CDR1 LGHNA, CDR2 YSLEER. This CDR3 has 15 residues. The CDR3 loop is CASSQRIGSNQPQHF. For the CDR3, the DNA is TGCGCCAGCAGCCAAAGAATCGGGAGCAATCAGCCCCAGCATTTT.